The 25 T cell receptor beta chains below all came from one sample that was sequenced in a study of early T cells in non-severe SARS-CoV-2 infection. TCRdb re-called the 5' RACE reads through MiXCR, storing one row per CDR3 protein. The table has tens of thousands of distinct CDR3 sequences, around 6% seen once. The sequenced sample consisted of whole blood. These TCRs come from an adult who was a healthcare worker with PCR-confirmed SARS-CoV-2 infection or an uninfected control (not recorded which).

This clonotype showed up just a few times. The CDR3 DNA is TGTGCCATCAGGGCCGGGACAGACTTTTACGAGCAGTACTTC. Protein product: CAIRAGTDFYEQYF. The V gene is TRBV10-3, the J gene TRBJ2-7; 7 nucleotides agree with TRBD1. This CDR3 comprises 14 residues. Germline V gene lookup returns CDR1 ENHRY and CDR2 SYGVKD. With 6 bases clipped from V and 4 bases from J, the junction kept 9 bases outside the gene matches.

This clonotype was seen ten or more times. This chain connects TRBV6-6 to TRBJ2-7; the D gene is possibly TRBD1 (5 bases). V lost 2 bases, J lost 2 bases, and 13 bases lay in between. The CDR3 runs to 15 residues. From germline, CDR1 is MNHNY and CDR2 SVGAGI (reference sequence). The CDR3 protein is CASSYKVGRAYEQYF. The CDR3, as DNA: TGTGCCAGCAGTTACAAGGTTGGCAGGGCCTACGAGCAGTACTTC.

This clonotype has at least ten counts. The chain combines TRBV20-1 with TRBJ1-2; TRBD1 matches at 9 bases. The CDR3 is made up of 15 amino acids. V lost 6 bases to trimming and J lost 4 bases; unmatched junction nucleotides: 12. Per germline, CDR1 DFQATT and CDR2 SNEGSKA (reference sequence). The CDR3 loop reads CSAAPGQGVAYGYTF. The DNA of the CDR3 is TGCAGTGCAGCCCCGGGACAGGGAGTTGCCTATGGCTACACCTTC.

This clonotype came up many times. This chain uses TRBV6-6 with TRBJ1-1; weak D call: TRBD1 (6 bases). V was shortened by 8 bases and J by 0 bases, with 16 bases between the two germline ends. This CDR3 has 15 amino acids. CDR1 and CDR2 (germline): MNHNY, SVGAGI (reference sequence). CDR3 loop: CASQLVGGVNTEAFF. The CDR3 nucleotides read TGTGCCAGCCAGTTAGTTGGGGGCGTGAACACTGAAGCTTTCTTT.

The sample holds many counts of this clonotype. CDR3 coding DNA: TGTGCCAGCAGCCGAGGACAGGGGAATTCACCCCTCCACTTT. This encodes CASSRGQGNSPLHF. This chain connects TRBV6-2 or TRBV6-3 to TRBJ1-6; TRBD1 agrees at 9 bases. Germline V gives CDR1 MNHEY, CDR2 SVGEGT. CDR3 length: 14 residues. The V gene end was trimmed by 6 bases and the J gene end by 7 bases; junction bases not matched to a gene: 4.

This clonotype came up a few times. The chain is built from TRBV5-1 and TRBJ1-1; D is undetermined. The V end was cut by 1 base, the J end by 5 bases, with 9 bases between. CDR3 size: 13 residues. From germline, CDR1 is SGHRS and CDR2 YFSETQ. CDR3 sequence reads: CASSLNLVTEAFF. CDR3 DNA sequence: TGCGCCAGCAGCTTGAATCTCGTTACTGAAGCTTTCTTT.

This clonotype turned up a few times. The J gene is TRBJ1-5, the V gene TRBV27, with 7 bases matching TRBD1. V shed 5 bases, J shed 6 bases, and the junction held 10 bases outside the gene matches. This CDR3 has 15 residues. Germline V gene lookup returns CDR1 MNHEY and CDR2 SMNVEV (reference sequence). The CDR3 region has the DNA TGTGCCAGCAGTGAGACAGGGTTAGGGAGTCAGCCCCAGCATTTT. Translating gives CASSETGLGSQPQHF.

In its sample, this clonotype was seen a few times. V usage is TRBV4-1 and J usage is TRBJ1-4; D call uncertain. The V end lost 0 bases, the J end lost 5 bases, and 10 bases lay between the germline ends. Germline-derived CDR1 and CDR2 are MGHRA and YSYEKL. This CDR3 comprises 15 residues. The CDR3 loop is CASSQDWQVNEKLFF. CDR3 nucleotides: TGCGCCAGCAGCCAAGATTGGCAGGTGAATGAAAAACTGTTTTTT.

This clonotype was counted at least ten times. The CDR3 is CASGWGPTYNEQFF. In DNA form, the CDR3 reads TGTGCCAGCGGCTGGGGACCAACCTACAATGAGCAGTTCTTC. The rearrangement joins TRBV11-2 to TRBJ2-1, with D perhaps being TRBD1 or TRBD2 (5 bases each). V lost 8 bases and J lost 2, with 13 bases in between. This CDR3 is 14 amino acids long. Germline V gene sequence: CDR1 SGHAT, CDR2 FQNNGV.

This clonotype occurred many times. The gene calls are TRBV20-1 and TRBJ2-3, with TRBD1 identical over 12 bases. The CDR3 loop spans 14 amino acids. Per germline, CDR1 DFQATT and CDR2 SNEGSKA (reference sequence). Trimming cost V 3 bases and J 4 bases; bases outside gene matches: 2. As DNA, the CDR3 is TGCAGTGCTAGCGGGACAGGGGGCTCAGATACGCAGTATTTT. This codes for CSASGTGGSDTQYF.

At least ten counts were recorded for this clonotype. The chain joins TRBV6-1 to TRBJ2-1; the D gene is possibly TRBD2 (6 bases). Per the germline V gene, CDR1 is MNHNS and CDR2 is SASEGT. Trimming removed 8 bases at V and 4 bases at J, with 15 bases between. The CDR3 has 14 residues. The CDR3 DNA reads TGTGCCAGCCTTCGCGGAGGGGATTACAATGAGCAGTTCTTC. This encodes CASLRGGDYNEQFF.

The V call is TRBV11-2, the J call TRBJ2-1; D gene ambiguous. Germline loops: CDR1 SGHAT, CDR2 FQNNGV. The CDR3 has 14 residues. V was shortened by 1 base and J by 1 base, with 5 bases between the two germline ends. The CDR3 loop is CASSLAESYNEQFF. DNA of the CDR3: TGTGCCAGCAGCTTAGCTGAGTCCTACAATGAGCAGTTCTTC. Variable domain in full (rest from reference TRBV11-2 and TRBJ2-1): EAGVAQSPRYKIIEKRQSVAFWCNPISGHATLYWYQQILGQGPKLLIQFQNNGVVDDSQLPKDRFSAERLKGVDSTLKIQPAKLEDSAVYLCASSLAESYNEQFFGPGTRLTVL.

Notes on this clonotype: A much bigger clone sits one base away, suggesting this may be a read error. The V call is TRBV28, the J call TRBJ2-7; 8 bases agree with TRBD1. CDR1 and CDR2 from the germline V gene are MDHEN and SYDVKM. The CDR3 consists of 14 residues. CDR3 sequence: CVSSWTQGAYEQYF. For the CDR3, the DNA is TGTGTCAGCAGTTGGACCCAGGGGGCATACGAGCAGTACTTC.

The chain has TRBV5-1 and TRBJ2-3; D perhaps matches TRBD1 (6 bases). This CDR3 region has 15 residues. Trimming shortened V by 4 bases and J by 6 bases, and 18 bases separated the two germline ends. Germline assignment: CDR1 SGHRS and CDR2 YFSETQ. For the CDR3, the DNA is TGCGCCAGCAGCCCCGGACAGAGGAACGGGGATACGCAGTATTTT. Amino acids: CASSPGQRNGDTQYF.

The genes are TRBV13 and TRBJ2-5; D remains ambiguous. Trimming shortened V by 4 bases and J by 5 bases, and 8 bases separated the two germline ends. The CDR3 has 12 residues. CDR1 and CDR2 (germline): PRHDT, FYEKMQ (reference sequence). The CDR3 sequence: CASSSAGETQYF. Here the CDR3 DNA reads TGTGCCAGCAGCTCTGCCGGCGAGACCCAGTACTTC.

This clonotype has only a few counts. The chain recombines TRBV28 with TRBJ2-7, with D uncertain. CDR1 is MDHEN and CDR2 is SYDVKM in the germline V gene. This CDR3 has 13 residues. V was trimmed by 3 bases and J by 4 bases, leaving 10 bases between them. CDR3 in amino acids: CASSFPELYEQYF. CDR3 in DNA: TGTGCCAGCAGTTTTCCCGAATTATACGAGCAGTACTTC.

This rearrangement joins TRBV2 to TRBJ2-2; TRBD2 agrees at 8 bases. Per the germline V gene, CDR1 is SNHLY and CDR2 is FYNNEI. This CDR3 comprises 16 residues. The trim removed 3 bases at V and 4 bases at J, leaving 7 bases unmatched. The CDR3 DNA sequence: TGTGCCAGCAGTGAGCGGGCGGGGGGTCGCACCGGGGAGCTGTTTTTT. Amino acids: CASSERAGGRTGELFF.

The V call is TRBV5-5, the J call TRBJ2-1, with D unresolved. The CDR3 spans 15 residues. With 3 bases removed from V and 1 base from J, the gap between germline ends came to 11 bases. Germline CDR1 reads SGHKS; CDR2 reads YYEKEE (reference sequence). The CDR3 loop is CASSSDTASYNEQFF. DNA of the CDR3: TGTGCCAGCAGCTCCGACACAGCTTCCTACAATGAGCAGTTCTTC.

This clonotype was found many times. In nucleotides, the CDR3 is TGCAGTGCAGGAGACGTGAGGAGCAATCAGCCCCAGCATTTT. It is translated as CSAGDVRSNQPQHF. The J gene is TRBJ1-5, the V gene TRBV20-1; D call uncertain. The V and J ends lost 6 bases and 1 base respectively, with 13 bases between them. The CDR3 runs 14 residues. The germline V gene has CDR1 DFQATT and CDR2 SNEGSKA (reference sequence).

This clonotype came up many times. This sequence joins TRBV30 and TRBJ1-1; perhaps TRBD1 as D (5 bases). This CDR3 spans 16 amino acids. Trimming left V 0 bases short and J 2 bases short, with 16 bases between. Germline CDR1 reads GTSNPN; CDR2 reads SVGIG (reference sequence). The CDR3: CAWSVLWGQSNTEAFF. The CDR3 nucleotides are TGTGCCTGGAGTGTACTTTGGGGCCAGTCCAACACTGAAGCTTTCTTT.

A remark on this clonotype: This sequence may be a read error, since a much larger clone differs from it by one base. This sequence joins TRBV3-1 and TRBJ2-7; 9 nucleotides line up with TRBD1. Germline CDR1 LGHDT, CDR2 YNNKEL (reference sequence). The CDR3 loop spans 16 amino acids. The trim removed 1 base at V and 3 bases at J, leaving 7 bases unmatched. The CDR3 sequence: CASSQGGDRVYYEQYF. The CDR3 nucleotides are TGTGCCAGCAGCCAAGGCGGGGACAGGGTATACTACGAGCAGTACTTC.

This clonotype was observed at least ten times. The chain recombines TRBV15 with TRBJ1-5; D possibly corresponds to TRBD1 (6 bases). Germline V gene sequence: CDR1 LNHNV, CDR2 YYDKDF (reference sequence). The CDR3 sequence is 14 residues long. V lost 0 bases and J 11 bases, leaving 14 bases between the germline ends. CDR3 sequence: CATSREGAAFAQHF. The CDR3 DNA sequence: TGTGCCACCAGCAGAGAGGGGGCCGCCTTTGCCCAGCATTTT.

This chain connects TRBV9 to TRBJ1-6; no definite D call. The CDR3 is 14 amino acids. The V gene's germline CDR1 is SGDLS and CDR2 YYNGEE. V lost 2 bases and J 0 bases, leaving 3 bases between the germline ends. DNA of the CDR3: TGTGCCAGCAGCGTCGGCTCCTATAATTCACCCCTCCACTTT. It translates to CASSVGSYNSPLHF.

This clonotype was seen many times. At one end, the junction sequence differs from germline, possibly due to a read error. The chain is built from TRBV7-2 and TRBJ1-3; D not resolved. CDR3 length: 12 amino acids. From germline, CDR1 is SGHTA and CDR2 FQGNSA. The CDR3 DNA is TGTGCCAGCAGCTTCCCCCGAACTGAAAGCGATTTT. Protein: CASSFPRTESDF.

The rearrangement links TRBV7-8 to TRBJ2-7, with 9 bases matching TRBD1. The CDR3 is 18 amino acids. The V and J ends lost 4 bases and 1 base, in that order; junction bases with no gene match: 14. CDR1 SGHVS and CDR2 FQNEAQ come from the germline V gene. In DNA form, the CDR3 reads TGTGCCAGCAGCTCCCTGGCAACCCACAGGGGGCTTTCCTACGAGCAGTACTTC. This sequence encodes CASSSLATHRGLSYEQYF.